The 18 T cell receptor beta chains below were found in one sample sequenced in a study of T cell repertoires in cytomegalovirus infection. Their specific antigens are unknown. TCRdb reanalysed the reads using MiXCR and keeps one entry per CDR3 protein. The table includes 110,000 or so distinct CDR3 sequences, around 28% detected once. Sequencing was performed on CD8+ T cells from cultured PBMCs, taken from culture after CMV antigen stimulation. The receptors originated from a human donor in good health (CMV status not recorded). Some clones in this sample may be carry-over from other donors' samples.

In its sample, this clonotype was seen a few times. The gene calls are TRBV7-9 and TRBJ2-7, with no clear D. Germline CDR1 and CDR2: SEHNR and FQNEAQ (reference sequence). V dropped 6 bases and J dropped 5 bases, with 14 bases sitting between them. The CDR3 extends over 13 amino acids. The CDR3 sequence is CASREPSGDEQYF. The DNA for the CDR3 is TGTGCCAGCAGGGAGCCTAGTGGGGACGAGCAGTACTTC. Looking up the rest from reference TRBV7-9 and TRBJ2-7 gives the full variable domain: DTGVSQNPRHKITKRGQNVTFRCDPISEHNRLYWYRQTLGQGPEFLTYFQNEAQLEKSRLLSDRFSAERPKGSFSTLEIQRTEQGDSAMYLCASREPSGDEQYFGPGTRLTVT.

This clonotype was recorded at least ten times. The chain has TRBV7-6 and TRBJ2-1, with D unresolved. The V end lost 11 bases, the J end lost 4 bases, and 18 bases lay between the germline ends. The CDR3 has 14 residues. Germline V lookup: CDR1 SGHVS, CDR2 FNYEAQ. The CDR3 loop reads CASSPIGRYNEQFF. CDR3 DNA: TGTGCCTCAAGTCCCATTGGCCGATACAATGAGCAGTTCTTC.

This clonotype was detected only a few times. V and J are TRBV6-1 and TRBJ1-4, with D possibly being TRBD1 (5 bases). The germline V gene encodes CDR1 MNHNS and CDR2 SASEGT. The CDR3 sequence is 16 residues long. The V and J ends lost 7 bases and 11 bases respectively, with 26 bases between them. Here the CDR3 reads CASTEWATEGMEKLFF. The CDR3 nucleotides read TGTGCCAGCACCGAGTGGGCAACGGAGGGGATGGAGAAACTGTTTTTT.

The rearrangement joins TRBV20-1 to TRBJ2-1, with D unclear. V lost 4 bases, J lost 0 bases, and 13 bases lay in between. This CDR3 spans 15 amino acids. Per the germline V gene, CDR1 is DFQATT and CDR2 is SNEGSKA (reference sequence). The CDR3: CSANLGGSSYNEQFF. The CDR3 coding sequence is TGCAGTGCTAACTTGGGCGGAAGCTCCTACAATGAGCAGTTCTTC.

This clonotype was seen more than once but under ten times. This chain joins TRBV19 and TRBJ1-5; TRBD1 agrees at 7 bases. The CDR3 has 14 residues. V lost 8 bases to trimming and J lost 2 bases; unmatched junction nucleotides: 6. Germline V gene sequence: CDR1 LNHDA, CDR2 SQIVND (reference sequence). The DNA for the CDR3 is TGTGCCAGTTGCGACAGGGTAGGCAATCAGCCCCAGCATTTT. It codes for CASCDRVGNQPQHF.

The chain links TRBV24-1 to TRBJ1-2, with a tentative D call TRBD1 (5 bases). In germline, CDR1 is KGHDR, CDR2 SFDVKD. The V and J ends lost 4 bases and 10 bases respectively, with 18 bases between them. The CDR3 covers 14 residues. The CDR3, as DNA: TGTGCCACCAGTGACCCAGCGAGACAGATGGACTACACCTTC. Translation gives CATSDPARQMDYTF.

Many counts were recorded for this clonotype. The rearrangement joins TRBV7-9 to TRBJ1-2; D remains unclear. This CDR3 region has 14 residues. Germline V gene lookup returns CDR1 SEHNR and CDR2 FQNEAQ (reference sequence). V dropped 1 base and J dropped 5 bases, with 11 bases sitting between them. CDR3 in amino acids: CASSLETAIYGYTF. The CDR3 coding sequence is TGTGCCAGCAGCTTAGAGACGGCGATTTATGGCTACACCTTC.

This clonotype was seen a few times. The CDR3 reads CASSLGSGEQYF. CDR3 nucleotides: TGTGCCAGCAGCTTGGGATCAGGGGAGCAGTACTTC. The chain employs TRBV5-4 and TRBJ2-7, with a possible D match to TRBD1 (5 bases). This CDR3 has 12 residues. Per germline, CDR1 SGHNT and CDR2 YYREEE (reference sequence). The ends were cut back, 0 bases at V and 7 bases at J, with 8 bases in the middle.

The J gene is TRBJ1-2, the V gene TRBV7-4, with D uncertain. Trimming pared 2 bases from V and 7 bases from J, leaving 11 bases between. The CDR3 length is 13 residues. Germline V gene sequence: CDR1 SGHVT, CDR2 SQSDAQ. Here the CDR3 DNA reads TGTGCCAGCAGCTTAATGGGGATAAGTGGCTACACCTTC. Translation gives CASSLMGISGYTF.

This clonotype was found many times. This chain joins TRBV7-6 and TRBJ1-2, with TRBD1 identical over 7 bases. CDR3 length: 14 residues. The V and J ends lost 5 bases and 2 bases, in that order; junction bases with no gene match: 5. The germline gives CDR1 SGHVS, CDR2 FNYEAQ. DNA for the CDR3: TGTGCCAGCAGCCCGGACAGGACGAACTATGGCTACACCTTC. Amino acid sequence: CASSPDRTNYGYTF.

The V gene is TRBV7-9, the J gene TRBJ2-3; no reliable D call. V dropped 5 bases and J dropped 6 bases, with 12 bases sitting between them. Germline V gives CDR1 SEHNR, CDR2 FQNEAQ (reference sequence). The CDR3 spans 13 residues. For the CDR3, the DNA is TGTGCCAGCAGCCCGTCCTCACTTGATACGCAGTATTTT. This codes for CASSPSSLDTQYF.

This chain connects TRBV6-1 to TRBJ2-7, with TRBD2 matching over 7 bases. CDR1 and CDR2 (germline): MNHNS, SASEGT. The CDR3 consists of 12 residues. J gave up 6 bases and V 6 bases, and 5 bases lay outside the gene matches. The CDR3 sequence is CASRKGLGEQYF. CDR3 DNA sequence: TGTGCCAGCAGGAAAGGACTAGGCGAGCAGTACTTC.

This clonotype was counted many times. V gene TRBV27 combines with J gene TRBJ2-1; 12 nucleotides align to TRBD2. J gave up 6 bases and V 5 bases, and 8 bases lay outside the gene matches. Germline lookup yields CDR1 MNHEY and CDR2 SMNVEV (reference sequence). CDR3 size: 16 residues. CDR3 bases: TGTGCCAGCAGTAAGCTAGCGGGGGGGCCGGGCAATGAGCAGTTCTTC. Translating it yields CASSKLAGGPGNEQFF.

This clonotype was seen more than once but under ten times. The chain employs TRBV4-2 and TRBJ2-1; D unresolved. Germline loops: CDR1 LGHNA, CDR2 YNFKEQ. The CDR3 extends over 16 amino acids. Trimming removed 1 base at V and 0 bases at J, with 10 bases between. The CDR3 DNA sequence: TGTGCCAGCAGCCAAGCCTCACAGAGCTCCTACAATGAGCAGTTCTTC. Its protein product is CASSQASQSSYNEQFF.

This clonotype was seen many times. The chain combines TRBV6-1 with TRBJ2-7, with D perhaps TRBD1 (6 bases). The CDR3 has 15 amino acids. V was trimmed by 0 bases and J by 6 bases, leaving 15 bases between them. Germline CDR1 and CDR2: MNHNS and SASEGT. Here the CDR3 DNA reads TGTGCCAGCAGTGAAGCGGTGGACAGCCGGGTCGAGCAGTACTTC. This encodes CASSEAVDSRVEQYF.

This chain joins TRBV6-5 and TRBJ1-6; D call uncertain. The CDR3 is 15 amino acids. V lost 7 bases to trimming and J lost 6 bases, with 16 bases between them. The germline CDR1 and CDR2 sequences are MNHEY and SVGAGI. The CDR3 DNA is TGTGCCAGCACCGTGATGGGGAGTAGTAATTCACCCCTCCACTTT. It encodes CASTVMGSSNSPLHF.

The chain uses TRBV5-5 and TRBJ2-7, with D unclear. The CDR3 is 13 residues long. Germline CDR1 is SGHKS and CDR2 is YYEKEE (reference sequence). The germline V and J ends were trimmed by 0 bases and 6 bases, with 10 bases remaining between them. As DNA, the CDR3 is TGTGCCAGCAGCTTGGAGAGGAGATTCGAGCAGTACTTC. It yields the protein CASSLERRFEQYF.

The chain joins TRBV7-6 to TRBJ1-2; D possibly corresponds to TRBD1 (6 bases). CDR3 length equals 14 residues. Trimming stripped 1 base from V and 7 bases from J, with 13 bases between. Germline-derived CDR1 and CDR2 are SGHVS and FNYEAQ. The DNA for the CDR3 is TGTGCCAGCAGCTTAGTCCCCGGGGGCTGTGGCTACACCTTC. Translating it yields CASSLVPGGCGYTF. Combining the CDR3 with reference TRBV7-6 and TRBJ1-2 gives the whole variable domain GAGVSQSPRYKVTKRGQDVALRCDPISGHVSLYWYRQALGQGPEFLTYFNYEAQQDKSGLPNDRFSAERPEGSISTLTIQRTEQRDSAMYRCASSLVPGGCGYTFGSGTRLTVV.